This T cell receptor beta chain was sequenced during a study of Ad26.COV2.S vaccination and SARS-CoV-2 variants. Study-wide context: Donor was in the COV1001 Ad26.COV2.S trial arm. Study-level points and caveats: It is possible that the TCR breadth and depth analyses underestimated the total T cell responses. People who got the vaccine or the placebo had similar non-spike TCR breadth.

This clone was found once. Its antigen is unidentified. Regarding treatment: roughly 18 received Ad26.COV2.S at low or high dose, single or two shots; roughly five received placebo; per-sample allocation not given. Each sample was drawn 63 days after the first injection (of vaccine or placebo). Based in Boston, the donor was an adult of 18-55 years. Using immunoSEQ multiplex PCR, the repertoire was profiled, and TCRdb retains in-frame clones only, with some absent. The sample shows roughly 400,000 clones, less than 95% of them seen only once. The V gene's germline CDR1 is MNHEY and CDR2 SMNVEV (reference sequence). The CDR3 contains 16 residues. The trim removed 3 bases at V and 2 bases at J, leaving 8 bases unmatched.

The material sequenced was peripheral blood, taken in a trial of Ad26.COV2.S vaccine versus placebo. This receptor was identified in a person between 18 and 59 years old who received the Ad26.COV2.S COVID-19 vaccine or a placebo. V gene TRBV27 combines with J gene TRBJ2-3, with TRBD2 matching 7 bases. The CDR3: CASSFSIGTITDTQYF. CDR3 nucleotides: TGTGCCAGCAGTTTTAGTATCGGGACTATCACAGATACGCAGTATTTT.